These 23 T cell receptor beta chains share one sample of origin, sequenced in a study of cytomegalovirus exposure and HLA in healthy donors. The PCR made use of 60 Vbeta and 13 Jbeta primers. Sequencing was performed with immunoSEQ multiplex PCR; in TCRdb, only in-frame clones are kept and a portion is missing. The table shows more than 85,000 clones, with 75% to 80% occurring only once. The sample consisted of PBMCs. These TCRs come from a female donor in good health and CMV-seronegative.

The chain uses TRBV11-3 and TRBJ2-1; 11 bases align to TRBD2. This CDR3 is built from 16 residues. Germline V CDR1 and CDR2: SGHNT, YENEEA. The ends lost 3 bases at V and 5 bases at J; junction bases unmatched: 6. The CDR3 DNA reads as TGTGCCAGCAGCTTTAGAACTAGCGGGGGTAACAATGAGCAGTTCTTC. Its protein is CASSFRTSGGNNEQFF.

J is TRBJ2-5 and V is TRBV7-9, with D maybe TRBD2 (7 bases). Germline lookup yields CDR1 SEHNR and CDR2 FQNEAQ (reference sequence). Between the trimmed V and J ends, which lost 4 bases and 4 bases, there was a span of 22 bases. This CDR3 has 17 amino acids. The CDR3 nucleotides are TGTGCCAGCAGCTCTACGGGGCAGGGGAGCGGGGTAGAGACCCAGTACTTC. This sequence encodes CASSSTGQGSGVETQYF.

The CDR3 loop reads CAWSDGENYGYTF. Here the CDR3 DNA reads TGTGCCTGGAGTGACGGGGAGAACTATGGCTACACCTTC. V and J are TRBV30 and TRBJ1-2; the D is unclear. This CDR3 is 13 amino acids long. Germline CDR1 is GTSNPN and CDR2 is SVGIG (reference sequence). V was trimmed by 1 base and J by 2 bases, leaving 8 bases between them.

The chain recombines TRBV6-1 with TRBJ1-4, with 7 bases identical to TRBD1. After removal of 5 bases from V and 7 bases from J, the junction contained 7 bases not matched to a gene. Germline lookup yields CDR1 MNHNS and CDR2 SASEGT. The length of the CDR3 is 14 residues. CDR3 in DNA: TGTGCCAGCAGTCGCCGGACAGGTGGTGAAAAACTGTTTTTT. Translation gives CASSRRTGGEKLFF.

The rearrangement uses TRBV18 and TRBJ2-4; no firm D call. CDR3 length: 14 amino acids. V shed 2 bases and J shed 0 bases, with 5 bases lying between them. Germline loops: CDR1 KGHSH, CDR2 LQKENI. The CDR3 nucleotides read TGTGCCAGCTCACCAGAGGTAGCCAAAAACATTCAGTACTTC. Its translation: CASSPEVAKNIQYF.

This chain connects TRBV19 to TRBJ2-3; TRBD2 is a possible D gene (5 bases). V was cut by 5 bases and J by 2 bases, with 14 bases left in between. Germline-derived CDR1 and CDR2 are LNHDA and SQIVND (reference sequence). The CDR3 has 15 residues. The CDR3 coding sequence is TGTGCCAGTAGTCCTCAACGGGAAATCACAGATACGCAGTATTTT. It is translated as CASSPQREITDTQYF.

The CDR3 region has the DNA TGTGCCAGCAGCGTTTTTCCCCCTCGTTCCGGGGTGGAAGACTACGAGCAGTACTTC. This sequence encodes CASSVFPPRSGVEDYEQYF. V and J are TRBV9 and TRBJ2-7; the D gene is possibly TRBD2 (5 bases). Trimming left V 2 bases short and J 3 bases short, with 27 bases between. The CDR3 runs to 19 residues. Germline V gene lookup returns CDR1 SGDLS and CDR2 YYNGEE.

This clone was detected a few times. The V gene is TRBV6-1, the J gene TRBJ1-1; 9 nucleotides line up with TRBD1. Trimming cost V 5 bases and J 8 bases; bases outside gene matches: 12. CDR3 length: 15 residues. The germline gives CDR1 MNHNS, CDR2 SASEGT. The CDR3 reads CASSPTGTGFNEAFF. The CDR3 nucleotides read TGTGCCAGCAGTCCTACCGGGACAGGGTTTAACGAAGCTTTCTTT.

A word on this clone: Germline and junction disagree at one end, which may indicate a read error. This sample also contains other DNA sequences that code for the same CDR3. This chain connects TRBV6-6 to TRBJ1-2; maybe TRBD1 (5 bases). CDR1 and CDR2 from the germline V gene are MNHNY and SVGAGI (reference sequence). The CDR3 contains 16 residues. In DNA, the CDR3 is TGTGCCAGCAGTTACTCGCAGGACATTGCTAACTATGGTTACACCTTC. It is translated as CASSYSQDIANYGYTF.

The chain couples TRBV7-9 to TRBJ1-1; unclear D gene. Trimming pared 2 bases from V and 2 bases from J, leaving 6 bases between. Germline V CDR1 and CDR2: SEHNR, FQNEAQ (reference sequence). The CDR3 has 13 amino acids. In DNA form, the CDR3 reads TGTGCCAGCAGCTTACCTTTAAACACTGAAGCTTTCTTT. Encoded protein: CASSLPLNTEAFF.

The chain uses TRBV18 and TRBJ2-7; a possible D gene is TRBD2 (6 bases). V was trimmed by 2 bases and J by 7 bases, leaving 15 bases between them. Germline assignment: CDR1 KGHSH and CDR2 LQKENI. The CDR3 has 14 amino acids. The chain's CDR3 is CASSPMALAREQYF. The CDR3 nucleotides are TGTGCCAGCTCACCAATGGCGCTAGCGCGTGAGCAGTACTTC.

This clone is a singleton in its sample. V gene TRBV7-9 combines with J gene TRBJ1-1; D gene unclear. The V and J ends lost 3 bases and 1 base respectively, with 9 bases between them. The CDR3 has 14 residues. Germline-derived CDR1 and CDR2 are SEHNR and FQNEAQ (reference sequence). The CDR3: CASSFSAGNTEAFF. The CDR3 DNA is TGTGCCAGCAGCTTTTCGGCGGGGAACACTGAAGCTTTCTTT.

This clone was seen a few times. The CDR3 loop is CASSQDSSGSSYEQYF. The CDR3 DNA reads as TGCGCCAGCAGCCAAGATTCTAGCGGGAGCTCCTACGAGCAGTACTTC. The V call is TRBV4-1, the J call TRBJ2-7; 10 nucleotides match TRBD2. The germline V gene encodes CDR1 MGHRA and CDR2 YSYEKL. CDR3 length equals 16 residues. With V trimmed by 0 bases and J by 0 bases, 2 bases remained unmatched.

This chain joins TRBV6-4 and TRBJ2-1, with D perhaps TRBD2 (5 bases). There are 16 residues in the CDR3. V lost 3 bases and J lost 0, with 12 bases in between. Germline loops: CDR1 MRHNA, CDR2 SNTAGT. DNA for the CDR3: TGTGCCAGCAGTGAAAGGATGGGGAGCTCCTACAATGAGCAGTTCTTC. Translation: CASSERMGSSYNEQFF.

J is TRBJ2-7 and V is TRBV4-1; tentative D call: TRBD1 (5 bases). Germline CDR1 is MGHRA and CDR2 is YSYEKL. The V gene lost 1 base and the J gene lost 6 bases, with 10 bases spanning the gap. CDR3 length: 13 residues. CDR3 in amino acids: CASSQVRTREQYF. DNA for the CDR3: TGCGCCAGCAGCCAAGTCCGGACACGCGAGCAGTACTTC.

The chain employs TRBV19 and TRBJ1-5; possible D gene TRBD1, 5 bases. The V gene's germline CDR1 is LNHDA and CDR2 SQIVND (reference sequence). V lost 3 bases to trimming and J lost 7 bases, with 10 bases between them. The CDR3 is 13 residues long. The CDR3 nucleotides are TGTGCCAGTAGTATTGGAGGGACCCAGCCCCAGCATTTT. Amino acid sequence: CASSIGGTQPQHF.

This chain uses TRBV9 with TRBJ1-1; the D is unclear. This CDR3 has 13 residues. V lost 4 bases and J lost 0, with 7 bases in between. Germline V gene sequence: CDR1 SGDLS, CDR2 YYNGEE. CDR3 region: CASSPDLNTEAFF. CDR3 sequence (DNA): TGTGCCAGCAGCCCTGACTTGAACACTGAAGCTTTCTTT.

This CDR3 reads CASSQGQAPDTQYF. The CDR3 coding sequence is TGCGCCAGCAGCCAAGGACAGGCCCCAGATACGCAGTATTTT. V gene TRBV5-1 combines with J gene TRBJ2-3; 7 nucleotides agree with TRBD1. Germline lookup yields CDR1 SGHRS and CDR2 YFSETQ. The CDR3 extends over 14 amino acids. After removal of 4 bases from V and 4 bases from J, the junction contained 6 bases not matched to a gene.

This chain uses TRBV2 with TRBJ1-2; D remains ambiguous. Germline V gives CDR1 SNHLY, CDR2 FYNNEI. V shed 9 bases and J shed 2 bases, with 16 bases lying between them. The CDR3 runs 14 residues. The CDR3 loop reads CARTSPEANYGYTF. CDR3 sequence (DNA): TGTGCCAGAACCTCCCCGGAGGCAAACTATGGCTACACCTTC. Together with reference TRBV2 and TRBJ1-2, the CDR3 gives the full variable domain: EPEVTQTPSHQVTQMGQEVILRCVPISNHLYFYWYRQILGQKVEFLVSFYNNEISEKSEIFDDQFSVERPDGSNFTLKIRSTKLEDSAMYFCARTSPEANYGYTFGSGTRLTVV.

This chain joins TRBV19 and TRBJ2-1, with 14 bases fitting TRBD2. This CDR3 region has 17 residues. Trimming at V came to 3 bases and at J to 7 bases, leaving 8 bases not matched to a gene. Germline V CDR1 and CDR2: LNHDA, SQIVND (reference sequence). The CDR3, as DNA: TGTGCCAGTAGTATGGGGACTAGCGGGAGTTTATTAAATGAGCAGTTCTTC. This codes for CASSMGTSGSLLNEQFF.

This chain links TRBV4-1 with TRBJ2-5, with TRBD2 matching 11 bases. The length of the CDR3 is 17 residues. J gave up 4 bases and V 0 bases, and 7 bases lay outside the gene matches. The germline gives CDR1 MGHRA, CDR2 YSYEKL. CDR3 in amino acids: CASSQDQRLAGGETQYF. The CDR3 coding sequence is TGCGCCAGCAGCCAAGATCAGCGTCTAGCGGGGGGAGAGACCCAGTACTTC.

This rearrangement joins TRBV6-5 to TRBJ1-2, with D possibly TRBD1 on 6 matching bases. Germline CDR1 is MNHEY and CDR2 is SVGAGI. The CDR3 is made up of 13 amino acids. The V end was cut by 5 bases, the J end by 4 bases, with 11 bases between. CDR3 sequence reads: CASSPWDTYGYTF. The DNA for the CDR3 is TGTGCCAGCAGTCCTTGGGACACCTATGGCTACACCTTC.

The V gene is TRBV28, the J gene TRBJ1-5, with 10 bases that match TRBD1. The CDR3 is made up of 15 amino acids. V gave up 3 bases and J gave up 5 bases; unmatched junction bases: 4. Germline CDR1 reads MDHEN; CDR2 reads SYDVKM. The DNA of the CDR3 is TGTGCCAGCAGTTTCTCGGGACAGGGGTATCAGCCCCAGCATTTT. It specifies CASSFSGQGYQPQHF.